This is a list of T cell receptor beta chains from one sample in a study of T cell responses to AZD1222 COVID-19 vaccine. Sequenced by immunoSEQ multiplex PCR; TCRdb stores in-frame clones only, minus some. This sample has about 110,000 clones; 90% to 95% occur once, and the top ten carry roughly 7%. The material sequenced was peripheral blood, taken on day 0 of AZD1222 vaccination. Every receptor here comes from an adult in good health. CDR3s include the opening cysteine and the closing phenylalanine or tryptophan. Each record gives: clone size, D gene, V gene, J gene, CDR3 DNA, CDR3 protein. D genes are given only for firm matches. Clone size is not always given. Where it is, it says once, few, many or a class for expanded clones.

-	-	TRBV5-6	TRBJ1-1	TGTGCCAGCAGCGACCGGGACCCCCTGATAGGCACTGAAGCTTTCTTT	CASSDRDPLIGTEAFF
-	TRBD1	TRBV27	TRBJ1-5	TGTGCCAGCAGTTTATCCCGAGGACAGGGGGGTGACAATCAGCCCCAGCATTTT	CASSLSRGQGGDNQPQHF
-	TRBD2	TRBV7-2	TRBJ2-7	TGTGCCAGCAGCTGGACTAGCGGGGGGAGAAACGAGCAGTACTTC	CASSWTSGGRNEQYF
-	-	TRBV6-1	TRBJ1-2	TGTGCCAGCAGTGAATTAGGTTTAGGCAAGGGCTACACCTTC	CASSELGLGKGYTF
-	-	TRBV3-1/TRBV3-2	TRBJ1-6	TGTGCCAGCAGCGGGCGAGGGGGCTATAATTCACCCCTCCACTTT	CASSGRGGYNSPLHF
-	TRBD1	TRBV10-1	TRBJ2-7	TGCGCCAGCAGTGGGGGACCGGGACAGGTCTCCTACGAGCAGTACTTC	CASSGGPGQVSYEQYF
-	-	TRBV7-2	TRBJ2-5	TGTGCCAGCAGCAAGGGGGGGCAAGAGACCCAGTACTTC	CASSKGGQETQYF
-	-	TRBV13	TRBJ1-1	TGTGCCAGCAGCCAAGGACAGTTCCAAGGAGCGGCTTTCTTT	CASSQGQFQGAAFF
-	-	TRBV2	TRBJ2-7	TGTGCCACCAGCGGGACAGGTGGCGAGCAGTACTTC	CATSGTGGEQYF
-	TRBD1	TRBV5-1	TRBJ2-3	TGCGCCAGCAGCTCGGACAGGGGACTCGGCACAGATACGCAGTATTTT	CASSSDRGLGTDTQYF
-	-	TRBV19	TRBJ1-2	TGTGCCAGTAGTAGACAGGTAGGGGTCTCAGATGGCTACACCTTC	CASSRQVGVSDGYTF
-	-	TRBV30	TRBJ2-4	TGTGCCTGGGGGGACTGGGGGGAGAAGAAAAACATTCAGTACTTC	CAWGDWGEKKNIQYF
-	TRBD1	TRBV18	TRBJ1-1	TGTGCCAGCTCACCTTATACCGGGACAGCCTTGAACACTGAAGCTTTCTTT	CASSPYTGTALNTEAFF
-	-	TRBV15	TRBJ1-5	TGTGCCACCAGCAGAGATCCTGGAGGTAATCAGCCCCAGCATTTT	CATSRDPGGNQPQHF
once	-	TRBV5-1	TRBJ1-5	TGCGCCAGCAGCTTAGACAGCGGCAATCAGCCCCAGCATTTT	CASSLDSGNQPQHF
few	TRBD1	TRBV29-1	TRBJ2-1	TGCAGCGGGTCGGACAGGGGGCAGGAGCAGTTCTTC	CSGSDRGQEQFF
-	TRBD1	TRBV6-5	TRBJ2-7	TGTGCCAGCAGTCGGACAGGTGGGGCTTCATACGAGCAGTACTTC	CASSRTGGASYEQYF
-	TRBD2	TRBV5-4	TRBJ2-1	TGTGCCAGCAGCTTGTACTCTAGCGGGGGGATCAATGAGCAGTTCTTC	CASSLYSSGGINEQFF
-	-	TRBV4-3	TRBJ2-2	TGCGCCAGCAGCCAACAACAGGCTATTCTCACCGGGGAGCTGTTTTTT	CASSQQQAILTGELFF
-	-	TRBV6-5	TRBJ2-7	TGTGCCAGCAGAGACGGGTTTGTGGGTGGGGAGCAGTACTTC	CASRDGFVGGEQYF
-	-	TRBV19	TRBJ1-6	TGTGCCAGTAGTATATATGATTCACCCCTCCACTTT	CASSIYDSPLHF
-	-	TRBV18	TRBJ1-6	TGTGCCAGCTCCCCGGACGTGAATGGTTCACCCCTCCACTTT	CASSPDVNGSPLHF
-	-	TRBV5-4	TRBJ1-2	TGTGCCAGCAGCTTGGGCCGGCAGGGGAACTATGGCTACACCTTC	CASSLGRQGNYGYTF
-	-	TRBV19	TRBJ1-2	TGTGCCAGTAGTATATCGGGTTTTAACTATGGCTACACCTTC	CASSISGFNYGYTF
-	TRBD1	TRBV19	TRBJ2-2	TGTGCCAGTAGCGACAGGGGGGGACTCACCGGGGAGCTGTTTTTT	CASSDRGGLTGELFF
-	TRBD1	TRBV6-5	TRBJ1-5	TGTGCCAGCAGACGGACAGGGGGCGGCAATCAGCCCCAGCATTTT	CASRRTGGGNQPQHF
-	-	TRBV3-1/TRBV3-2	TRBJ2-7	TGTGCCAGCAGCCATCTTACCGGCGGCGAGCAGTACTTC	CASSHLTGGEQYF
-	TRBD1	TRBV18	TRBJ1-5	TGTGCCAGCTCACCAGTTGGACAGGGCGCGAATCAGCCCCAGCATTTT	CASSPVGQGANQPQHF
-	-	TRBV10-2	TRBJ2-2	TGCGCCAGCAGTGCGGGACACTTGAACACCGGGGAGCTGTTTTTT	CASSAGHLNTGELFF
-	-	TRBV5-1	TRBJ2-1	TGCGCCAGCAGCTGGGGGGACTCCTACAATGAGCAGTTCTTC	CASSWGDSYNEQFF
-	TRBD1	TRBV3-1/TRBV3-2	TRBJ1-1	TGTGCCAGCACCGAGGGACAGGGGGACACTGAAGCTTTCTTT	CASTEGQGDTEAFF
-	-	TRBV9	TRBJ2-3	TGTGCCAGCAGCCCCCCTTCGTCCGATACGCAGTATTTT	CASSPPSSDTQYF
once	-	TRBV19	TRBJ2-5	TGTGCCAGTAGTAGGAATGAAGAGACCCAGTACTTC	CASSRNEETQYF
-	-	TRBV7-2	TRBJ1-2	TGTGCCAGCAGCCCCGGATCCTATGGCTACACCTTC	CASSPGSYGYTF
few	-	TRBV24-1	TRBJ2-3	TGTGCCACCAGTGATTCAGGGCTAACAGATACGCAGTATTTT	CATSDSGLTDTQYF
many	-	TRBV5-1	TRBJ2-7	TGCGCCAGCAGAGACGAGTTAAGCTCCTACGAGCAGTACTTC	CASRDELSSYEQYF
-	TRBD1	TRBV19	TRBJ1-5	TGTGCCAGTAGTGCGGGGACAGGCGTTCAGCCCCAGCATTTT	CASSAGTGVQPQHF
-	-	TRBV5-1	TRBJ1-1	TGCGCCAGCAGCCCCGAGCGGGGCAACACTGAAGCTTTCTTT	CASSPERGNTEAFF
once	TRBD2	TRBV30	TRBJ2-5	TGTGCCTGGAATCAGCGGGGGAGACAAGAGACCCAGTACTTC	CAWNQRGRQETQYF
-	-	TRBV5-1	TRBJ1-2	TGCGCCAGCAGCCTGAATCAGGGGCCCTATGGCTACACCTTC	CASSLNQGPYGYTF
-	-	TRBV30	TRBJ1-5	TGTGCCTGGAGTGTAACAGGGAGTCAGCCCCAGCATTTT	CAWSVTGSQPQHF